This T cell receptor beta chain comes out of a study of Ad26.COV2.S vaccination and SARS-CoV-2 variants. On the study more broadly: In the study, Ad26.COV2.S was injected intramuscularly once, or twice 56 days apart.

Libraries were prepared by immunoSEQ multiplex PCR; TCRdb keeps only in-frame clonotypes and omits some of them. The sample has 250,000 or so clones, roughly 89% seen once. This CDR3 is built from 13 residues. J lost 6 bases, V lost 6 bases, and 8 bases had no gene match. From germline, CDR1 is KGHSH and CDR2 LQKENI. The table lists this clone with a few counts. Antigen unknown. Treatment indicated: around 19 received Ad26.COV2.S at low or high dose, single or two shots; five or six received placebo; per-sample allocation not given. Day 63 after the first vaccine or placebo injection was the time point for sampling. Wuhan-strain SARS-CoV-2 spike was expressed by the Ad26 vector that made up the vaccine. Overall study findings and caveats: Overall T cell responses may have been underestimated by the analyses of TCR breadth and depth.

The chain couples TRBV18 to TRBJ2-7, with TRBD1 matching 7 bases. This TCR was sampled from a person aged 18 to 65 who received the Ad26.COV2.S COVID-19 vaccine or a placebo. Source: peripheral blood, taken in a trial of Ad26.COV2.S vaccine versus placebo. The CDR3 loop is CASSPDRAAEQYF. The DNA of the CDR3 is TGTGCCAGCTCGCCTGACAGGGCTGCCGAGCAGTACTTC.